This T cell receptor beta chain was profiled in a study of T cell responses to AZD1222 COVID-19 vaccine. General study findings and limits: Receipt of two AZD1222 doses was followed by a rise in Spike-specific TCR breadth and depth. Baseline antibody screening turned up just a handful of seropositive AZD1222 recipients. Repertoire collection took place solely once the T cell response had peaked.

Germline CDR1 SGHTA, CDR2 FQGNSA. This CDR3 has 14 amino acids. The V gene lost 3 bases and the J gene lost 0 bases, with 8 bases spanning the gap. Regarding this clone: Its antigen is still unknown.

Second doses that came at about 4 or about 12 weeks were put together. Profiled with immunoSEQ multiplex PCR; TCRdb holds only in-frame clones, not every one. This table holds under 200,000 clones, roughly 90% found once. Sequencing used peripheral blood, obtained 28 days after the second AZD1222 dose. The sequence was collected from an adult who received the AZD1222 COVID-19 vaccine. The chain links TRBV7-2 to TRBJ1-1; D call uncertain. CDR3 sequence (DNA): TGTGCCAGCAGCTTCGGTGGGATGAACACTGAAGCTTTCTTT. This sequence encodes CASSFGGMNTEAFF.